This is a list of T cell receptor beta chains from one sample in a study of T cell changes during pregnancy in multiple sclerosis. Using immunoSEQ multiplex PCR, the repertoire was profiled, and TCRdb retains in-frame clones only, with some absent. This table holds 85,000 to 100,000 clones, approximately 92% found once. Sample: peripheral blood, taken after pregnancy. The receptors come from a female donor with multiple sclerosis, enrolled in a pregnancy study. The CDR3 runs from the conserved cysteine through the conserved F or W. The D gene is left open where the match is weak. Clone size, where shown, is once, few, many, or a class for clones that have expanded.

clone_size: NA
v_call: TRBV28
j_call: TRBJ2-1
cdr3_length: 14
d_call: NA
cdr3_aa: CASREDGSYNEQFF
cdr3_nt: TGTGCCAGCAGAGAGGATGGCTCCTACAATGAGCAGTTCTTC

clone_size: NA
v_call: TRBV19
j_call: TRBJ1-1
cdr3_length: 16
d_call: TRBD1
cdr3_aa: CASRRLGTGKNTEAFF
cdr3_nt: TGTGCCAGCCGGCGGTTGGGGACAGGGAAGAACACTGAAGCTTTCTTT

clone_size: NA
v_call: TRBV19
j_call: TRBJ1-2
cdr3_length: 15
d_call: TRBD1
cdr3_aa: CASSPGQGTYYGYTF
cdr3_nt: TGTGCCAGTAGTCCCGGACAGGGGACGTACTATGGCTACACCTTC

clone_size: NA
v_call: TRBV5-1
j_call: TRBJ1-6
cdr3_length: 15
d_call: NA
cdr3_aa: CASSLFAGEQSPLHF
cdr3_nt: TGCGCCAGCAGCTTGTTCGCAGGGGAACAGTCACCCCTCCACTTT

clone_size: NA
v_call: TRBV21-1
j_call: TRBJ2-1
cdr3_length: 18
d_call: NA
cdr3_aa: CASSKRLKRGKSYNEQFF
cdr3_nt: TGTGCCAGCAGCAAAAGGCTAAAGCGGGGCAAGTCCTACAATGAGCAGTTCTTC

clone_size: NA
v_call: TRBV11-3
j_call: TRBJ2-3
cdr3_length: 12
d_call: NA
cdr3_aa: CASSLSADTQYF
cdr3_nt: TGTGCCAGCAGCTTATCCGCAGATACGCAGTATTTT

clone_size: NA
v_call: TRBV6-5
j_call: TRBJ2-5
cdr3_length: 12
d_call: NA
cdr3_aa: CASSSGYGTQYF
cdr3_nt: TGTGCCAGCAGTTCAGGTTATGGCACCCAGTACTTC

clone_size: NA
v_call: TRBV6-1
j_call: TRBJ2-7
cdr3_length: 14
d_call: NA
cdr3_aa: CAIALGGTDYEQYF
cdr3_nt: TGTGCCATCGCTTTAGGGGGAACCGACTACGAGCAGTACTTC

clone_size: NA
v_call: TRBV6-5
j_call: TRBJ2-7
cdr3_length: 16
d_call: NA
cdr3_aa: CASSYSRPLRPSEQYF
cdr3_nt: TGTGCCAGCAGTTACTCGAGACCGCTGAGACCTAGCGAGCAGTACTTC

clone_size: NA
v_call: TRBV27
j_call: TRBJ1-1
cdr3_length: 15
d_call: TRBD1
cdr3_aa: CASSSTRGWNTEAFF
cdr3_nt: TGTGCCAGCAGTTCGACCAGGGGGTGGAACACTGAAGCTTTCTTT

clone_size: NA
v_call: TRBV6-1
j_call: TRBJ2-1
cdr3_length: 15
d_call: NA
cdr3_aa: CASSELAPNTQGQFF
cdr3_nt: TGTGCCAGCAGTGAACTGGCACCAAATACTCAGGGGCAGTTCTTC

clone_size: NA
v_call: TRBV18
j_call: TRBJ2-7
cdr3_length: 15
d_call: TRBD1
cdr3_aa: CASSAVRDSSYEQYF
cdr3_nt: TGTGCCAGCTCAGCTGTCAGGGACAGCTCCTACGAGCAGTACTTC

clone_size: NA
v_call: TRBV4-2
j_call: TRBJ1-3
cdr3_length: 15
d_call: TRBD1
cdr3_aa: CASSRQGADGNTIYF
cdr3_nt: TGTGCCAGCAGCCGACAGGGGGCCGATGGAAACACCATATATTTT

clone_size: NA
v_call: TRBV25-1
j_call: TRBJ1-2
cdr3_length: 14
d_call: NA
cdr3_aa: CASSGRGQGSGYTF
cdr3_nt: TGTGCCAGCAGTGGTCGCGGGCAGGGGAGTGGCTACACCTTC

clone_size: NA
v_call: TRBV7-8
j_call: TRBJ1-3
cdr3_length: 15
d_call: TRBD1
cdr3_aa: CASSRRDRTGNTIYF
cdr3_nt: TGTGCCAGCAGCCGCCGGGACAGAACTGGAAACACCATATATTTT

clone_size: NA
v_call: TRBV7-9
j_call: TRBJ2-7
cdr3_length: 16
d_call: TRBD1
cdr3_aa: CASSLDGTGSSYEQYF
cdr3_nt: TGTGCCAGCAGCTTAGATGGGACAGGGAGCTCCTACGAGCAGTACTTC

clone_size: NA
v_call: TRBV28
j_call: TRBJ2-1
cdr3_length: 16
d_call: NA
cdr3_aa: CASSPTRESSYNEQFF
cdr3_nt: TGTGCCAGCAGTCCGACCCGGGAGAGCTCCTACAATGAGCAGTTCTTC

clone_size: NA
v_call: TRBV18
j_call: TRBJ2-7
cdr3_length: 14
d_call: TRBD1
cdr3_aa: CASRPRQGSYEQYF
cdr3_nt: TGTGCCAGCAGGCCGCGACAGGGGTCGTACGAGCAGTACTTC

clone_size: NA
v_call: TRBV5-1
j_call: TRBJ2-3
cdr3_length: 14
d_call: TRBD2
cdr3_aa: CASSFAGATDTQYF
cdr3_nt: TGCGCCAGCAGCTTTGCGGGAGCGACAGATACGCAGTATTTT

clone_size: NA
v_call: TRBV29-1
j_call: TRBJ2-7
cdr3_length: 14
d_call: NA
cdr3_aa: CSGGRPGSPYEQYF
cdr3_nt: TGCAGCGGCGGACGCCCCGGGAGCCCCTACGAGCAGTACTTC

clone_size: NA
v_call: TRBV6-1
j_call: TRBJ2-1
cdr3_length: 12
d_call: NA
cdr3_aa: CASSVLSDEQFF
cdr3_nt: TGTGCCAGCAGTGTGCTCAGTGATGAGCAGTTCTTC

clone_size: NA
v_call: TRBV2
j_call: TRBJ2-4
cdr3_length: 14
d_call: NA
cdr3_aa: CASNTDLAKNIQYF
cdr3_nt: TGTGCCAGCAACACAGACCTAGCCAAAAACATTCAGTACTTC

clone_size: NA
v_call: TRBV5-1
j_call: TRBJ2-1
cdr3_length: 16
d_call: NA
cdr3_aa: CASSLAGEAGYNEQFF
cdr3_nt: TGCGCCAGCAGCTTGGCGGGCGAGGCAGGGTACAATGAGCAGTTCTTC

clone_size: NA
v_call: TRBV29-1
j_call: TRBJ1-2
cdr3_length: 12
d_call: NA
cdr3_aa: CSVVTLRGGYTF
cdr3_nt: TGCAGCGTTGTTACTTTACGCGGTGGCTACACCTTC

clone_size: NA
v_call: TRBV5-1
j_call: TRBJ2-5
cdr3_length: 15
d_call: TRBD2
cdr3_aa: CASRRSSGGQETQYF
cdr3_nt: TGCGCCAGCAGGAGGAGTAGCGGGGGACAAGAGACCCAGTACTTC

clone_size: NA
v_call: TRBV14
j_call: TRBJ2-3
cdr3_length: 17
d_call: TRBD2
cdr3_aa: CASSQDIRGGRYDTQYF
cdr3_nt: TGTGCCAGCAGCCAAGATATTCGGGGGGGGCGTTACGATACGCAGTATTTT

clone_size: few
v_call: TRBV7-2
j_call: TRBJ2-1
cdr3_length: 12
d_call: NA
cdr3_aa: CASSSSRHEQFF
cdr3_nt: TGTGCCAGCAGCTCTAGTCGCCATGAGCAGTTCTTC

clone_size: NA
v_call: TRBV5-1
j_call: TRBJ2-2
cdr3_length: 14
d_call: NA
cdr3_aa: CASSLSLSAGELFF
cdr3_nt: TGCGCCAGCAGCTTGTCACTGTCCGCCGGGGAGCTGTTTTTT

clone_size: NA
v_call: TRBV6-5
j_call: TRBJ1-4
cdr3_length: 12
d_call: TRBD1
cdr3_aa: CASSPTGKGLFF
cdr3_nt: TGTGCCAGCAGTCCGACAGGGAAAGGGCTGTTTTTT

clone_size: NA
v_call: TRBV2
j_call: TRBJ2-6
cdr3_length: 15
d_call: NA
cdr3_aa: CARAPTGPGANVLTF
cdr3_nt: TGTGCCAGAGCTCCTACAGGGCCTGGGGCCAACGTCCTGACTTTC

clone_size: NA
v_call: TRBV9
j_call: TRBJ1-2
cdr3_length: 15
d_call: NA
cdr3_aa: CASSQIDSSYYGYTF
cdr3_nt: TGTGCCAGCAGCCAAATTGACAGCTCCTACTATGGCTACACCTTC

clone_size: few
v_call: TRBV30
j_call: TRBJ1-2
cdr3_length: 11
d_call: NA
cdr3_aa: CAWTGSSGYTF
cdr3_nt: TGTGCCTGGACCGGTTCTTCTGGCTACACCTTC